The source of this T cell receptor (beta chain) is a study of T cells in Graves' hyperthyroidism and ophthalmopathy. Across the study: Peripheral blood was obtained at initial diagnosis, preceding any treatment.

TCR beta CDR3 regions were amplified from RNA. First-round RT-PCR of the TCR CDR3 relied on the HTBI primer set. TCRdb reanalysed the multiplex PCR reads using MiXCR and keeps one entry per CDR3 protein. The sample comprises about 400,000 distinct CDR3 sequences, over 11% of which are singletons, and 25% to 30% rests with the top ten. The study left out patients who had uncontrolled infection, other autoimmune disease, pregnancy or lactation. Germline V gives CDR1 DFQATT, CDR2 SNEGSKA (reference sequence). V was cut by 1 base and J by 5 bases, with 14 bases left in between. The CDR3 length is 14 residues.

The receptor was isolated from a man aged 50-59 years with Graves' ophthalmopathy. The specimen sequenced was blood. V is TRBV20-1 and J is TRBJ2-5; D may be TRBD1 or TRBD2 (6 bases each). The CDR3 DNA sequence: TGCAGTGCTAGAGGAGGGGGGTTTGGGGAGACCCAGTACTTC. Its translation is CSARGGGFGETQYF.